What follows are 5 T cell receptor beta chains derived from one specimen sequenced in a study of T cell responses to AZD1222 COVID-19 vaccine. Sequencing used immunoSEQ multiplex PCR; TCRdb keeps in-frame clones, though not all of them. The table lists 150,000 to 160,000 clones, less than 95% of them singletons. Sequenced here: peripheral blood, sampled on day 0 of AZD1222 vaccination. These receptors originate from an adult in good health.

The genes are TRBV6-5 and TRBJ1-4; 9 nucleotides agree with TRBD1. This CDR3 is built from 14 residues. The germline V gene encodes CDR1 MNHEY and CDR2 SVGAGI. The V gene end was trimmed by 5 bases and the J gene end by 5 bases; junction bases not matched to a gene: 3. CDR3 coding DNA: TGTGCCAGCAGTACCGGGACAGGGAATGAAAAACTGTTTTTT. Translating it yields CASSTGTGNEKLFF.

This chain uses TRBV28 with TRBJ2-5; 9 bases fit TRBD1. Germline values: CDR1 MDHEN, CDR2 SYDVKM. This CDR3 has 16 amino acids. V shed 5 bases, J shed 1 base, and the junction held 8 bases outside the gene matches. The CDR3 region is CASSGTGTGPQETQYF. DNA for the CDR3: TGTGCCAGCAGTGGAACCGGGACAGGGCCCCAAGAGACCCAGTACTTC. Variable domain in full (rest from reference TRBV28 and TRBJ2-5): DVKVTQSSRYLVKRTGEKVFLECVQDMDHENMFWYRQDPGLGLRLIYFSYDVKMKEKGDIPEGYSVSREKKERFSLILESASTNQTSMYLCASSGTGTGPQETQYFGPGTRLLVL.

The rearrangement uses TRBV27 and TRBJ1-1; 7 bases map to TRBD1. Germline CDR1 MNHEY, CDR2 SMNVEV (reference sequence). This CDR3 is 15 amino acids long. V lost 5 bases, J lost 2 bases, and 8 bases stayed unmatched. The CDR3 nucleotides read TGTGCCAGCAGTGACACCTGGACAGGAAACACTGAAGCTTTCTTT. Translation gives CASSDTWTGNTEAFF.

The sample holds a few counts of this clone. This chain joins TRBV6-1 and TRBJ2-1; D is perhaps TRBD2 (6 bases). CDR1 is MNHNS and CDR2 is SASEGT in the germline V gene. Deletions cut 1 base from V and 8 bases from J, with 24 bases between. This CDR3 is built from 18 residues. The CDR3 is CASSEGTPIWRAFYEQFF. The DNA of the CDR3 is TGTGCCAGCAGTGAAGGGACCCCTATCTGGAGGGCCTTCTATGAGCAGTTCTTC.

The genes are TRBV6-4 and TRBJ1-2; tentative D call: TRBD1 (5 bases). The CDR3 totals 15 residues. Germline CDR1 is MRHNA and CDR2 is SNTAGT. V was shortened by 4 bases and J by 1 base, with 13 bases between the two germline ends. Written as DNA, the CDR3 is TGTGCCAGCAGTGCTGGTCCAGGGTATAACTATGGCTACACCTTC. Protein product: CASSAGPGYNYGYTF.